A single sample gave rise to the 26 T cell receptor beta chains below, sequenced in a study of blood T cell repertoires in COVID-19. Using immunoSEQ multiplex PCR, the repertoire was profiled, and TCRdb retains in-frame clones only, with some absent. The data show around 270,000 clones, roughly 89% seen once. Sequencing used peripheral blood. These receptors all stem from a man aged 35-49 years with acute or convalescent COVID-19.

The chain couples TRBV7-9 to TRBJ2-1, with 15 positions matching TRBD2. CDR1 and CDR2 (germline): SEHNR, FQNEAQ (reference sequence). The CDR3 has 19 amino acids. V shed 4 bases, J shed 2 bases, and the junction held 9 bases outside the gene matches. CDR3 protein: CASSSSGLAGGAPYNEQFF. The CDR3 region has the DNA TGTGCCAGCAGCTCCTCGGGACTAGCGGGGGGTGCCCCCTACAATGAGCAGTTCTTC.

This clone was counted a few times. V gene TRBV2 combines with J gene TRBJ1-6; unclear D gene. Germline values: CDR1 SNHLY, CDR2 FYNNEI. The CDR3 runs to 14 residues. Trimming removed 4 bases from V and 5 bases from J, with 9 bases in between. In nucleotides, the CDR3 is TGTGCCAGCAGTGGGGAGACGGATAATTCACCCCTCCACTTT. This codes for CASSGETDNSPLHF. The whole variable domain, filled in from reference TRBV2 and TRBJ1-6, reads EPEVTQTPSHQVTQMGQEVILRCVPISNHLYFYWYRQILGQKVEFLVSFYNNEISEKSEIFDDQFSVERPDGSNFTLKIRSTKLEDSAMYFCASSGETDNSPLHFGNGTRLTVT.

The chain joins TRBV28 to TRBJ1-2; D unresolved. Trimming took off 6 bases at V and 2 bases at J, with 7 bases between the two ends. The germline CDR1 and CDR2 sequences are MDHEN and SYDVKM. The CDR3 sequence is 12 residues long. The CDR3 sequence is CASRPENYGYTF. In DNA, the CDR3 is TGTGCCAGCAGACCGGAGAACTATGGCTACACCTTC.

J is TRBJ2-7 and V is TRBV11-3; D is possibly TRBD2 (6 bases). The V end lost 5 bases, the J end lost 4 bases, and 15 bases lay between the germline ends. CDR1 and CDR2 from the germline V gene are SGHNT and YENEEA. The CDR3 is 14 residues long. CDR3 coding DNA: TGTGCCAGCAGCCCTCGAGCGGGCACTTACGAGCAGTACTTC. Its translation: CASSPRAGTYEQYF.

The chain combines TRBV5-4 with TRBJ1-1; D is possibly TRBD1 (5 bases). Germline loops: CDR1 SGHNT, CDR2 YYREEE (reference sequence). The V and J ends lost 0 bases and 3 bases respectively, with 12 bases between them. CDR3 length equals 15 residues. DNA of the CDR3: TGTGCCAGCAGCTTGGGGGGCAGGGCCGACACTGAAGCTTTCTTT. Its translation: CASSLGGRADTEAFF.

In its sample, this clone was seen once. V usage is TRBV2 and J usage is TRBJ1-1; tentatively, D is TRBD1 (5 bases). The CDR3 runs 13 residues. Germline V lookup: CDR1 SNHLY, CDR2 FYNNEI. The V end was cut by 5 bases, the J end by 1 base, with 8 bases between. CDR3 coding DNA: TGTGCCAGCAGTCCTACAGGGAACACTGAAGCTTTCTTT. Translated, it gives CASSPTGNTEAFF.

This chain joins TRBV7-8 and TRBJ1-4; 9 nucleotides match TRBD1. V lost 0 bases, J lost 8 bases, and 7 bases stayed unmatched. The length of the CDR3 is 16 residues. Germline loops: CDR1 SGHVS, CDR2 FQNEAQ. CDR3 sequence (DNA): TGTGCCAGCAGCTTAGCCCAAGGGACAGGGAAAGAAAAACTGTTTTTT. Its translation: CASSLAQGTGKEKLFF.

The rearrangement links TRBV6-5 to TRBJ1-2, with D uncertain. Germline V CDR1 and CDR2: MNHEY, SVGAGI. This CDR3 spans 13 amino acids. V was cut by 5 bases and J by 7 bases, with 14 bases left in between. The CDR3: CASSPYAGTGYTF. Written as DNA, the CDR3 is TGTGCCAGCAGTCCGTACGCGGGAACTGGCTACACCTTC.

The V and J genes are TRBV3-1 (or the pseudogene TRBV3-2) and TRBJ2-7; D might be TRBD1 (6 bases). Germline V CDR1 and CDR2: LGHDT, YNNKEL (reference sequence). The CDR3 spans 15 residues. V gave up 0 bases and J gave up 3 bases, with 12 bases separating them. CDR3 amino acids: CASSQEIGRGYEQYF. The CDR3, as DNA: TGTGCCAGCAGCCAAGAAATAGGCAGGGGCTACGAGCAGTACTTC.

The CDR3 sequence is CASRDSLATDTQYF. DNA of the CDR3: TGTGCCAGCAGGGACAGCCTCGCCACAGATACGCAGTATTTT. This chain connects TRBV6-5 to TRBJ2-3, with D possibly being TRBD1 (6 bases). CDR3 length equals 14 residues. Germline V CDR1 and CDR2: MNHEY, SVGAGI. V lost 6 bases and J 2 bases, leaving 12 bases between the germline ends.

The chain combines TRBV24-1 with TRBJ2-7; D possibly corresponds to TRBD2 (5 bases). The V gene's germline CDR1 is KGHDR and CDR2 SFDVKD. CDR3 length: 13 residues. Trimming took 7 bases from V and 0 from J, leaving 9 bases between them. DNA of the CDR3: TGTGCCACCAGCCATGGACTCTCCTACGAGCAGTACTTC. Its translation is CATSHGLSYEQYF.

The rearrangement links TRBV4-1 to TRBJ2-7; 9 nucleotides match TRBD1. The CDR3 contains 16 residues. The ends lost 1 base at V and 2 bases at J; junction bases unmatched: 6. Germline CDR1 is MGHRA and CDR2 is YSYEKL. CDR3 nucleotide sequence: TGCGCCAGCAGCCAAGTTAGGACAGGGGCCCCCTACGAGCAGTACTTC. Translation gives CASSQVRTGAPYEQYF.

This chain links TRBV3-1 (or the pseudogene TRBV3-2) with TRBJ2-1, with D possibly being TRBD2 (6 bases). The ends were cut back, 4 bases at V and 4 bases at J, with 14 bases in the middle. The CDR3 has 15 residues. CDR1 is LGHDT and CDR2 is YNNKEL in the germline V gene (reference sequence). DNA of the CDR3: TGTGCCAGCAGCCCCCCTGGCGGGGCTTACAATGAGCAGTTCTTC. Protein product: CASSPPGGAYNEQFF.

The chain joins TRBV9 to TRBJ2-3, with D perhaps matching TRBD1 (6 bases). The CDR3 is made up of 16 amino acids. Germline CDR1 and CDR2: SGDLS and YYNGEE. The V gene lost 1 base and the J gene lost 7 bases, with 19 bases spanning the gap. CDR3 coding DNA: TGTGCCAGCAGCGTAACCTCAGGGGTTGGATGGAATACGCAGTATTTT. Amino acids: CASSVTSGVGWNTQYF.

J is TRBJ2-7 and V is TRBV15, with D possibly matching TRBD2 (7 bases). V was trimmed by 1 base and J by 3 bases, leaving 13 bases between them. The CDR3 contains 15 residues. The germline V gene has CDR1 LNHNV and CDR2 YYDKDF (reference sequence). CDR3 in amino acids: CATSRGRGALYEQYF. The CDR3 bases are TGTGCCACCAGCAGAGGCCGGGGGGCCCTCTACGAGCAGTACTTC.

V is TRBV5-1 and J is TRBJ2-7; 7 bases line up with TRBD2. CDR1 SGHRS and CDR2 YFSETQ come from the germline V gene. With V trimmed by 0 bases and J by 3 bases, 15 bases remained unmatched. The CDR3 is 18 amino acids. DNA for the CDR3: TGCGCCAGCAGCTTGGAATGGGGAGGGGCCGCTTTAAGCTACGAGCAGTACTTC. Protein sequence: CASSLEWGGAALSYEQYF.

The gene calls are TRBV5-1 and TRBJ2-3; D is possibly TRBD2 (6 bases). In germline, CDR1 is SGHRS, CDR2 YFSETQ. Trimming took off 2 bases at V and 6 bases at J, with 10 bases between the two ends. The CDR3 is 13 residues long. Here the CDR3 DNA reads TGCGCCAGCAGCTTACTAGCAAGGGATACGCAGTATTTT. This sequence encodes CASSLLARDTQYF.

The genes are TRBV6-1 and TRBJ1-5; D might be TRBD1 (6 bases). The V end was cut by 3 bases, the J end by 1 base, with 13 bases between. The CDR3 contains 16 residues. Germline CDR1 is MNHNS and CDR2 is SASEGT. Here the CDR3 reads CASSDVPGESNQPQHF. CDR3 in DNA: TGTGCCAGCAGTGATGTTCCAGGGGAAAGCAATCAGCCCCAGCATTTT.

This clone was observed a few times. The chain carries TRBV5-4 and TRBJ2-4; 8 bases fit TRBD1. V shed 0 bases, J shed 4 bases, and the junction held 6 bases outside the gene matches. The germline CDR1 and CDR2 sequences are SGHNT and YYREEE (reference sequence). This CDR3 spans 16 amino acids. The CDR3 region has the DNA TGTGCCAGCAGCTTGGCCACAGGGGGAGCGAAAAACATTCAGTACTTC. Its protein product is CASSLATGGAKNIQYF.

V and J are TRBV5-6 and TRBJ2-1; D is perhaps TRBD1 (7 bases). The V and J ends lost 2 bases and 4 bases respectively, with 22 bases between them. This CDR3 is built from 18 residues. The germline V gene encodes CDR1 SGHDT and CDR2 YYEEEE. CDR3 coding DNA: TGTGCCAGCAGCTTTTCCCGGGACAGAAGAGGGAGGTACAATGAGCAGTTCTTC. This encodes CASSFSRDRRGRYNEQFF.

The rearrangement joins TRBV6-5 to TRBJ2-3, with 11 bases that match TRBD2. This CDR3 region has 15 residues. Germline CDR1 MNHEY, CDR2 SVGAGI. The trim removed 7 bases at V and 4 bases at J, leaving 7 bases unmatched. The CDR3 DNA reads TGTGCCAGCACCGATCTAGCGGGGGGCGCAGATACGCAGTATTTT. It yields the protein CASTDLAGGADTQYF.

CDR3 region: CASSLTAGLEQYF. The CDR3 nucleotides are TGTGCCAGCAGCTTGACAGCTGGATTAGAGCAGTACTTC. This rearrangement joins TRBV5-4 to TRBJ2-7, with unresolved D. The CDR3 sequence is 13 residues long. Trimming left V 1 base short and J 7 bases short, with 12 bases between. Germline V CDR1 and CDR2: SGHNT, YYREEE (reference sequence).

This clone was seen a single time. This chain connects TRBV27 to TRBJ1-2, with D unclear. This CDR3 region has 13 residues. Germline V lookup: CDR1 MNHEY, CDR2 SMNVEV (reference sequence). Trimming pared 5 bases from V and 2 bases from J, leaving 9 bases between. The CDR3 protein is CASSIYRNYGYTF. CDR3 coding DNA: TGTGCCAGCAGTATCTACAGAAACTATGGCTACACCTTC.

The gene calls are TRBV11-2 and TRBJ1-6; D is unresolved. The CDR3 spans 13 residues. Germline V gene data show CDR1 as SGHAT and CDR2 as FQNNGV. Trimming shortened V by 3 bases and J by 8 bases, and 8 bases separated the two germline ends. CDR3 loop: CASSFSGDSPLHF. The CDR3 DNA follows: TGTGCCAGCAGCTTCTCCGGTGATTCACCCCTCCACTTT.

This clone was seen a single time. This chain uses TRBV5-1 with TRBJ2-1; D ambiguous. CDR1 and CDR2 from the germline V gene are SGHRS and YFSETQ. V lost 2 bases and J lost 5, with 11 bases in between. The CDR3 is 14 residues long. The CDR3 bases are TGCGCCAGCAGCTTCGAACAGTTTAACAATGAGCAGTTCTTC. Residues: CASSFEQFNNEQFF.

The table lists this clone with a few counts. In nucleotides, the CDR3 is TGTGCCAGCAGTGAATTGGGCAGTGAAAGATATAACTATGGCTACACCTTC. It specifies CASSELGSERYNYGYTF. This chain links TRBV2 with TRBJ1-2; D not certain. Per germline, CDR1 SNHLY and CDR2 FYNNEI. Trimming took off 2 bases at V and 1 base at J, with 17 bases between the two ends. The CDR3 contains 17 residues.